A single sample gave rise to the 2 T cell receptor beta chains below, sequenced in a study of Tregs in tolerant kidney transplant recipients. The table came from immunoSEQ multiplex PCR; TCRdb's copy has only in-frame clones and leaves some out. The sample has roughly 66,000 clones; roughly 92% are singletons. Sequenced material: CD8+ T cells from blood, taken before the transplant. The receptor source for this set is a human donor who received a combined kidney and bone marrow transplant.

This clone was detected once. The chain is built from TRBV29-1 and TRBJ2-2, with 12 positions matching TRBD2. V gave up 1 base and J gave up 6 bases; unmatched junction bases: 6. This CDR3 has 16 amino acids. CDR1 and CDR2 from the germline V gene are SQVTM and ANQGSEA. CDR3 amino acids: CSVEASGGAAAGELFF. The CDR3 coding sequence is TGCAGCGTTGAAGCTAGCGGGGGGGCCGCCGCCGGGGAGCTGTTTTTT.

The rearrangement uses TRBV30 and TRBJ2-1, with D perhaps matching TRBD1 (5 bases). Trimming took 7 bases from V and 1 from J, leaving 17 bases between them. The CDR3 length is 15 residues. Germline V gives CDR1 GTSNPN, CDR2 SVGIG (reference sequence). The CDR3 loop reads CASEHRQGSYNEQFF. The DNA of the CDR3 is TGTGCCTCCGAACACCGGCAGGGTTCCTACAATGAGCAGTTCTTC.